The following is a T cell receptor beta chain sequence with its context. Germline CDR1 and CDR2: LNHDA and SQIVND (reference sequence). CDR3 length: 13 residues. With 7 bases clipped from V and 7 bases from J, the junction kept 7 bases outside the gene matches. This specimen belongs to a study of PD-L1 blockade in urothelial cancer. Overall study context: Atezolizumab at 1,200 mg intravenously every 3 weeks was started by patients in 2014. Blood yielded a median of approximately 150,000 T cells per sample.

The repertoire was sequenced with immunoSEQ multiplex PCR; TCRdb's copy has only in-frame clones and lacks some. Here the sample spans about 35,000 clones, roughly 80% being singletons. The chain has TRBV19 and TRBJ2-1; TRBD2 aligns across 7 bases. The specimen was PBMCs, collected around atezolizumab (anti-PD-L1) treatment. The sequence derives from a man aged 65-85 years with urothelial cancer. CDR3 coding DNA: TGTGCCAGTACCGGGACTATGAGGAATGAGCAGTTCTTC. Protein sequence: CASTGTMRNEQFF.